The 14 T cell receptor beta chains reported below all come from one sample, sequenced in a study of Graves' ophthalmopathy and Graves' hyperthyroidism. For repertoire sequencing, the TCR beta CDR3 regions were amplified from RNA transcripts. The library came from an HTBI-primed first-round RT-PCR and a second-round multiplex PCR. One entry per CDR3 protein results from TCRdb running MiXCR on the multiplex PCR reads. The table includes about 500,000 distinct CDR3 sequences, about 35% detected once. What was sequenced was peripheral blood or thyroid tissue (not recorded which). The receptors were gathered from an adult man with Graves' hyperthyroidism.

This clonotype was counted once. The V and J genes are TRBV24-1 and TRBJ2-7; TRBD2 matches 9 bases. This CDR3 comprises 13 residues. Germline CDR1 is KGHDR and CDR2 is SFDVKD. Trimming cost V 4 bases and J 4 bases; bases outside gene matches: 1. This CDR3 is CATSEAGGYEQYF. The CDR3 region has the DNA TGTGCCACCAGTGAGGCGGGAGGGTACGAGCAGTACTTC.

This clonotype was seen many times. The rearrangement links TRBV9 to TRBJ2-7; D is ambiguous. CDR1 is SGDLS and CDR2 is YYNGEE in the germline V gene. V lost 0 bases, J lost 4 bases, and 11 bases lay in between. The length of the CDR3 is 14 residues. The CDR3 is CASSVEDRRYEQYF. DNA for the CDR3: TGTGCCAGCAGCGTAGAGGATAGACGTTACGAGCAGTACTTC.

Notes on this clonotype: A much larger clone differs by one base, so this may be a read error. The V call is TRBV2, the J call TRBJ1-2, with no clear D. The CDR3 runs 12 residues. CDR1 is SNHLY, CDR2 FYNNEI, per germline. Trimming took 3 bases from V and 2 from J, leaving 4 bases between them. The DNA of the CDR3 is TGTGCCAGCAGTGACGGGAACTATGGCTACACCTTC. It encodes CASSDGNYGYTF.

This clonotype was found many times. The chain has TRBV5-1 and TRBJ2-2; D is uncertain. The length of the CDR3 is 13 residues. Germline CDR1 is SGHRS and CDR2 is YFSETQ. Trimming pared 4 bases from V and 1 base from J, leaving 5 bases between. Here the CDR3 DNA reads TGCGCCAGCAGCAAAGAGAACACCGGGGAGCTGTTTTTT. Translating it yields CASSKENTGELFF.

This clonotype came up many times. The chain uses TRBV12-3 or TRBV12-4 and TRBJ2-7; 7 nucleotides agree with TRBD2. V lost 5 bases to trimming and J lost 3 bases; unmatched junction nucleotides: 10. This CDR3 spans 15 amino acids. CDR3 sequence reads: CASSPSGGRDYEQYF. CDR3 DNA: TGTGCCAGCAGTCCGTCGGGAGGACGAGACTACGAGCAGTACTTC.

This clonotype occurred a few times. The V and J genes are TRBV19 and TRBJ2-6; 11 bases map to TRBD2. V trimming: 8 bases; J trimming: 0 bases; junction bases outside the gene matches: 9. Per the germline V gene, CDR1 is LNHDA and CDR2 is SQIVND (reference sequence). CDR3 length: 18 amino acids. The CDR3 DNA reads TGTGCCAGTTCCTGGACTAGCGGGCTTAACTCTGGGGCCAACGTCCTGACTTTC. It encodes CASSWTSGLNSGANVLTF. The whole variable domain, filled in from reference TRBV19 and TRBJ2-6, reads DGGITQSPKYLFRKEGQNVTLSCEQNLNHDAMYWYRQDPGQGLRLIYYSQIVNDFQKGDIAEGYSVSREKKESFPLTVTSAQKNPTAFYLCASSWTSGLNSGANVLTFGAGSRLTVL.

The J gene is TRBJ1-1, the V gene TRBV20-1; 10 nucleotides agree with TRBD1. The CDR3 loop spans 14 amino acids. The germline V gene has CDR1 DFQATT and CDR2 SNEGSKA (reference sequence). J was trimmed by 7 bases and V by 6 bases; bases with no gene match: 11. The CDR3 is CSAPKGQGSNEAFF. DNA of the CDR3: TGCAGTGCCCCCAAGGGACAGGGGAGTAATGAAGCTTTCTTT.

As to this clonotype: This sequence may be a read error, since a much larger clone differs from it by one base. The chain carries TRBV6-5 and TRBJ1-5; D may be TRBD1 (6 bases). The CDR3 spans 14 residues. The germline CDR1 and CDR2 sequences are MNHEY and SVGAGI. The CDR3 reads CTSRTGQFNQPQHF. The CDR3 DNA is TGTACCAGCAGGACTGGACAGTTCAATCAGCCCCAGCATTTT.

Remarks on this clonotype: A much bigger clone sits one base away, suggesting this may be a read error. The CDR3 sequence: CASREGVVTEAFF. In DNA form, the CDR3 reads TGTGCCAGCAGGGAAGGGGTTGTCACTGAAGCTTTCTTT. J is TRBJ1-1 and V is TRBV7-9; weak D call: TRBD1 (5 bases). V lost 6 bases to trimming and J lost 4 bases, with 12 bases between them. CDR3 length: 13 residues. Germline V gene sequence: CDR1 SEHNR, CDR2 FQNEAQ (reference sequence).

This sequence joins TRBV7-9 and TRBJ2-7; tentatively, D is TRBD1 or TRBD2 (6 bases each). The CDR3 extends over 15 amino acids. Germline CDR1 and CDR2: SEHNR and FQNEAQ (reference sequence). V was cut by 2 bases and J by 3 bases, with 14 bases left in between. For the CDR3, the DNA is TGTGCCAGCAGCTTATGGGGGGCAATTTTCTACGAGCAGTACTTC. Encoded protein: CASSLWGAIFYEQYF.

CDR3 region: CASTPGGGGDMASRTEAFF. CDR3 DNA: TGCGCCAGCACGCCCGGCGGGGGAGGGGACATGGCAAGCAGAACTGAAGCTTTCTTT. The genes are TRBV5-1 and TRBJ1-1; a weak D match, TRBD1 (6 bases). This CDR3 contains 19 residues. In germline, CDR1 is SGHRS, CDR2 YFSETQ. V lost 6 bases to trimming and J lost 5 bases, with 32 bases between them. The full variable domain, with the rest looked up from reference TRBV5-1 and TRBJ1-1, is KAGVTQTPRYLIKTRGQQVTLSCSPISGHRSVSWYQQTPGQGLQFLFEYFSETQRNKGNFPGRFSGRQFSNSRSEMNVSTLELGDSALYLCASTPGGGGDMASRTEAFFGQGTRLTVV.

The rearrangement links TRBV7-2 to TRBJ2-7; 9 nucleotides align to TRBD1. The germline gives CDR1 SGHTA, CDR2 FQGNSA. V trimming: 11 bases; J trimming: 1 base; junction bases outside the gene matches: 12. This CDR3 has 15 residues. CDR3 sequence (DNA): TGTGCCTGGCGACCAATGGGACAGGGATCCTACGAGCAGTACTTC. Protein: CAWRPMGQGSYEQYF.

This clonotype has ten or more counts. The CDR3 DNA reads TGTGCCAGTAGTATCACGGGGGGCAATCAGCCCCAGCATTTT. It encodes CASSITGGNQPQHF. The chain links TRBV19 to TRBJ1-5, with a possible D match to TRBD1 (5 bases). V lost 3 bases and J 2 bases, leaving 8 bases between the germline ends. Germline CDR1 reads LNHDA; CDR2 reads SQIVND (reference sequence). This CDR3 is 14 amino acids long. Supplemented by reference TRBV19 and TRBJ1-5, the full variable domain reads DGGITQSPKYLFRKEGQNVTLSCEQNLNHDAMYWYRQDPGQGLRLIYYSQIVNDFQKGDIAEGYSVSREKKESFPLTVTSAQKNPTAFYLCASSITGGNQPQHFGDGTRLSIL.

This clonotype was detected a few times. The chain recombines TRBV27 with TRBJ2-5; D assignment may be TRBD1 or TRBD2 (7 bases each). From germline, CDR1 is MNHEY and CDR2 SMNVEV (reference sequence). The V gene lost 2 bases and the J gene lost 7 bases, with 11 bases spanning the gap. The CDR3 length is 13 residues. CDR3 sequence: CASSLVRGGTQYF. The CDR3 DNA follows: TGTGCCAGCAGTTTAGTCAGGGGGGGGACCCAGTACTTC.